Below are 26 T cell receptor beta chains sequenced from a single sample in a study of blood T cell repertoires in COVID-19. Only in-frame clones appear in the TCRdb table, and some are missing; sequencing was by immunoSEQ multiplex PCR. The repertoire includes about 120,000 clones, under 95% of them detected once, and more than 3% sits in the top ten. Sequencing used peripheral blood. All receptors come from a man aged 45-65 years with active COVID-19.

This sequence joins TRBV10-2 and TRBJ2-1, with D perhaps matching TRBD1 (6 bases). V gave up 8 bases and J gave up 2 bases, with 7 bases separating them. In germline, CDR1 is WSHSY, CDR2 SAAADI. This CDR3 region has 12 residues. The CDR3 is CASRDTYNEQFF. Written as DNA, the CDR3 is TGCGCCAGCCGGGACACCTACAATGAGCAGTTCTTC.

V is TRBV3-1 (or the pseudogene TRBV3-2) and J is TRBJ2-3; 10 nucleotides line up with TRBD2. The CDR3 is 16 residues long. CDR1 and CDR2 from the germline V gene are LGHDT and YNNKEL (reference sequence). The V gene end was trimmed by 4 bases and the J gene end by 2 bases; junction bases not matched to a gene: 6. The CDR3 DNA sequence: TGTGCCAGCAGCCGATTAGCGGGGGGCCTCACAGATACGCAGTATTTT. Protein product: CASSRLAGGLTDTQYF.

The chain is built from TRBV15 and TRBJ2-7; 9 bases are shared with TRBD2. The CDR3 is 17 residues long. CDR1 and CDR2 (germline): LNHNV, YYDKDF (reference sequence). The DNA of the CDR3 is TGTGCCACCAGCAGAGTCGAAGGATTAGCGGGAGCCGTGGTTCGGGACGTC. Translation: CATSRVEGLAGAVVRDV.

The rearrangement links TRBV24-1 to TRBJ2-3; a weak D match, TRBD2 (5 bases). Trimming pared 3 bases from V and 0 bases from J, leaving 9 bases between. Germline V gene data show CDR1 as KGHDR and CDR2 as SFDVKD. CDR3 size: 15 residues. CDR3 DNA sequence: TGTGCCACCAGTGATACCCGGACTAGCACAGATACGCAGTATTTT. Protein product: CATSDTRTSTDTQYF.

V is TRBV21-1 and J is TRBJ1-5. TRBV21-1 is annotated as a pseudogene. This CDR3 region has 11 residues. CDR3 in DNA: TGTGCCAGGGTCCCCGGTCAGCCCCAGCATTTT. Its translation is CARVPGQPQHF.

The CDR3 is CASSFSGRSYEQYV. The DNA of the CDR3 is TGTGCCAGCAGCTTTAGCGGGAGGAGCTACGAGCAGTACGTC. The chain employs TRBV11-3 and TRBJ2-7; 10 bases align to TRBD2. J lost 3 bases, V lost 3 bases, and 2 bases had no gene match. The CDR3 length is 14 residues. Germline CDR1 reads SGHNT; CDR2 reads YENEEA.

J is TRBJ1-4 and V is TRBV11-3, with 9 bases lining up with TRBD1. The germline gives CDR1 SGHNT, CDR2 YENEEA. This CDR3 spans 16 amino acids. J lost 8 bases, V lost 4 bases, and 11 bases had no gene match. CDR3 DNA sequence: TGTGCCAGCAGCTCCGAGGGGACAGGGCGGGAGGAAAAACTGTTTTTT. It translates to CASSSEGTGREEKLFF.

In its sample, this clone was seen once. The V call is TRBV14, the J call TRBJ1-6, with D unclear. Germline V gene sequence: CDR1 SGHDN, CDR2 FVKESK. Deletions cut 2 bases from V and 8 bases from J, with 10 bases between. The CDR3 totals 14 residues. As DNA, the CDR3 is TGTGCCAGCAGCCAAAATAGTCCTGATTCACCCCTCCACTTT. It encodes CASSQNSPDSPLHF.

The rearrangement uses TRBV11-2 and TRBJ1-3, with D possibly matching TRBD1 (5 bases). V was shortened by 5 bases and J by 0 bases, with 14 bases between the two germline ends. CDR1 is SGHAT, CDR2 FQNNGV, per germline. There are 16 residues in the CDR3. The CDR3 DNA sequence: TGTGCCAGCAGCCTAGCCCGGGGGGGCTCTGGAAACACCATATATTTT. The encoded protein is CASSLARGGSGNTIYF.

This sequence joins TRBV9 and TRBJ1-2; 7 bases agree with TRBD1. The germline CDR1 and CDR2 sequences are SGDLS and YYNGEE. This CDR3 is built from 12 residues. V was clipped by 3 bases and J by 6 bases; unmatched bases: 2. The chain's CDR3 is CASSAQGNGYTF. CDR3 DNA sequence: TGTGCCAGCAGCGCACAGGGGAATGGCTACACCTTC.

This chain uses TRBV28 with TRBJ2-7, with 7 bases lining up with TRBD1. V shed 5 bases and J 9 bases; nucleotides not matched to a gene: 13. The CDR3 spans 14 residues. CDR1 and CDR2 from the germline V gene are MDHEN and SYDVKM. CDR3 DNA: TGTGCCAGCAGTCCCAGACAGGGCCTGGGGACGCAGTACGTC. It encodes CASSPRQGLGTQYV.

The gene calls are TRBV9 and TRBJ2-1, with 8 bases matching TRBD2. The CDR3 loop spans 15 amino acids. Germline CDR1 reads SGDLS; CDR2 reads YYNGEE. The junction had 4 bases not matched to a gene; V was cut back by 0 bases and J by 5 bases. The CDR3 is CASSVGAGEHNEQFF. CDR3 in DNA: TGTGCCAGCAGCGTAGGAGCGGGAGAGCACAATGAGCAGTTCTTC.

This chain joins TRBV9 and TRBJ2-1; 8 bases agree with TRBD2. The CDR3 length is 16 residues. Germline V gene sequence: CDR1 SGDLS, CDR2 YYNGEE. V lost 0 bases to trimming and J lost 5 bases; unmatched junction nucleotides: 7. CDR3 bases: TGTGCCAGCAGCGTAGGAACTAGCGGCTATAACAATGAGCAGTTCTTC. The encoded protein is CASSVGTSGYNNEQFF.

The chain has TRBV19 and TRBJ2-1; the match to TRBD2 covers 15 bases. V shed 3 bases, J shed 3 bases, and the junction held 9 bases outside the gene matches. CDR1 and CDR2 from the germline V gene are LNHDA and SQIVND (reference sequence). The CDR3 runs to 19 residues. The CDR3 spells CASSIQGLAGGFGYNEQFF. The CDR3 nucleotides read TGTGCCAGTAGTATCCAGGGACTAGCGGGGGGTTTTGGCTACAATGAGCAGTTCTTC.

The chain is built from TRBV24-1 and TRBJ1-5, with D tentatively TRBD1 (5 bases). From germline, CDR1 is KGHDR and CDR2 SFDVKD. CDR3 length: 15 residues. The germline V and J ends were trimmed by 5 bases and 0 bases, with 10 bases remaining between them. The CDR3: CATSGGGSSNQPQHF. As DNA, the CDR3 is TGTGCCACCAGTGGTGGGGGGAGTAGCAATCAGCCCCAGCATTTT.

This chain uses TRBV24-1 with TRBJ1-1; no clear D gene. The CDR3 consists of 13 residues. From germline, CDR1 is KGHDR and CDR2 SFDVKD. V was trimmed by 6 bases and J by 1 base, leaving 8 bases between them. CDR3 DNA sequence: TGTGCCACCAGTCAGTTCCCGAACACTGAAGCTTTCTTT. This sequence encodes CATSQFPNTEAFF.

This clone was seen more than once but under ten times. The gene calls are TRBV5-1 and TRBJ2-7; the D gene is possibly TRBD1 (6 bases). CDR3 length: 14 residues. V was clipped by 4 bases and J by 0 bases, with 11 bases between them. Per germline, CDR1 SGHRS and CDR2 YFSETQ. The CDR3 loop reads CASSATGSSYEQYV. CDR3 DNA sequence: TGCGCCAGCAGCGCAACAGGGAGCTCCTACGAGCAGTACGTC.

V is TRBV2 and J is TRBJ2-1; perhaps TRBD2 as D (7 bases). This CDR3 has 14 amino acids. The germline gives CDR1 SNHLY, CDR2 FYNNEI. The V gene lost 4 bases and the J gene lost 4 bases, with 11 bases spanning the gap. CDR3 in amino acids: CASSGTRGYNEQFF. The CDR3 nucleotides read TGTGCCAGCAGTGGGACTAGGGGGTACAATGAGCAGTTCTTC.

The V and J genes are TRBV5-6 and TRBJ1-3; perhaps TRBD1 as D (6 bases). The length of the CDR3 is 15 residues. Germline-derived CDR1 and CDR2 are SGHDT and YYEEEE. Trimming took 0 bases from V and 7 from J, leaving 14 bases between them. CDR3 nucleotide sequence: TGTGCCAGCAGCTTGGCGCGGACAGTGGTGAACACCATATATTTT. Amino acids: CASSLARTVVNTIYF.

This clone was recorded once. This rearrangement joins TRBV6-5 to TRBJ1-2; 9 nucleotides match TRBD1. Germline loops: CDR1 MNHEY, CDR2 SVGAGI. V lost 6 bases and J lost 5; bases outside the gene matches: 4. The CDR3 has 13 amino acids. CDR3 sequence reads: CASSRDRVYGYTF. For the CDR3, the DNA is TGTGCCAGCAGCCGGGACAGGGTTTATGGCTACACCTTC.

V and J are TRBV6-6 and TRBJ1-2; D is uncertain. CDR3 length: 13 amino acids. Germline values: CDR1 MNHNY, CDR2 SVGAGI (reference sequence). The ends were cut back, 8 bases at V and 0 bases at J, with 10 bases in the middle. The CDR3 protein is CASEGLSNYGYTF. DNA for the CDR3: TGTGCCAGCGAGGGCCTTTCTAACTATGGCTACACCTTC.

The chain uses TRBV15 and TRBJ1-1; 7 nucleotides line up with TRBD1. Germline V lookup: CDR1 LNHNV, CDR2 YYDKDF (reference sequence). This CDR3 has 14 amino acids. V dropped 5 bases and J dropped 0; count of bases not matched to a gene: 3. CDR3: CATSGTAMNTEAFF. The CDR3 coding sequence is TGTGCCACCAGCGGGACAGCCATGAACACTGAAGCTTTCTTT.

In DNA, the CDR3 is TGTGCCAGCAGCTTAGAGGGACAGGGGGTACAAGAGACCCAGTACTTC. Translated, it gives CASSLEGQGVQETQYF. This chain connects TRBV5-4 to TRBJ2-5; 11 nucleotides line up with TRBD1. CDR3 length: 16 amino acids. The V and J ends lost 2 bases and 2 bases, in that order; junction bases with no gene match: 5. Germline CDR1 reads SGHNT; CDR2 reads YYREEE (reference sequence).

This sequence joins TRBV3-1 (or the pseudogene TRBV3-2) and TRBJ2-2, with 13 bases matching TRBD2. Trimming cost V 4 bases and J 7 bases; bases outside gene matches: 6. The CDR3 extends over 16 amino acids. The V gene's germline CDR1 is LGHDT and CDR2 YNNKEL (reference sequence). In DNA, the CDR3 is TGTGCCAGCAGCCTTACTAGCGGGAGGGCCCTCGGGGAGCTGTTTTTT. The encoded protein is CASSLTSGRALGELFF.

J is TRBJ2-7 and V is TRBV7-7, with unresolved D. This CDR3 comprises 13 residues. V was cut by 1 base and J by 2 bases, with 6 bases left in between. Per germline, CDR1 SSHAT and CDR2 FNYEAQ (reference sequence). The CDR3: CASSLDRAYEQYF. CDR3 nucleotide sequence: TGTGCCAGCAGCTTAGACAGAGCCTACGAGCAGTACTTC.

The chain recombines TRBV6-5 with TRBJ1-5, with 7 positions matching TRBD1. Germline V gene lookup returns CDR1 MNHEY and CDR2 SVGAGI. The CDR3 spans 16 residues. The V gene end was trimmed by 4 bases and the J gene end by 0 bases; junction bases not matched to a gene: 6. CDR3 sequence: CASSWNGTDSNQPQHF. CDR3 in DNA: TGTGCCAGCAGTTGGAACGGGACAGATAGCAATCAGCCCCAGCATTTT.